The TCR beta chain under discussion was sequenced for a study of blood T cell repertoires in COVID-19. In the study overall: Acute and convalescent COVID-19 specimens originated in the United States, Italy and Spain. Sample material is recorded as cDNA or gDNA derived from T cells, B-cell-depleted T cells, or PBMCs.

As handled by the study authors: It was from reference gene primer amplification that nucleated cell counts were estimated. Measured with immunoSEQ multiplex PCR; TCRdb has only the in-frame clones, and not every one. The V and J calls and clone size were taken over from that table, and D and trimming were inferred from the DNA. The profile shows 35,000 to 50,000 clones, about 88% of them singletons. V was trimmed by 5 bases and J by 1 base, leaving 6 bases between them. Per germline, CDR1 LNHNV and CDR2 YYDKDF (reference sequence). CDR3 length: 13 amino acids. The sample taken for sequencing was peripheral blood. The TCR was taken from a human donor in a cohort sampled during active COVID-19. V usage is TRBV15 and J usage is TRBJ1-5; a weak D match, TRBD1 (5 bases). The CDR3 DNA sequence: TGTGCCACCAGCGGGGGGAGCAATCAGCCCCAGCATTTT. It encodes CATSGGSNQPQHF. The entire variable domain, with the rest obtained from reference TRBV15 and TRBJ1-5, is as follows: DAMVIQNPRYQVTQFGKPVTLSCSQTLNHNVMYWYQQKSSQAPKLLFHYYDKDFNNEADTPDNFQSRRPNTSFCFLDIRSPGLGDTAMYLCATSGGSNQPQHFGDGTRLSIL.